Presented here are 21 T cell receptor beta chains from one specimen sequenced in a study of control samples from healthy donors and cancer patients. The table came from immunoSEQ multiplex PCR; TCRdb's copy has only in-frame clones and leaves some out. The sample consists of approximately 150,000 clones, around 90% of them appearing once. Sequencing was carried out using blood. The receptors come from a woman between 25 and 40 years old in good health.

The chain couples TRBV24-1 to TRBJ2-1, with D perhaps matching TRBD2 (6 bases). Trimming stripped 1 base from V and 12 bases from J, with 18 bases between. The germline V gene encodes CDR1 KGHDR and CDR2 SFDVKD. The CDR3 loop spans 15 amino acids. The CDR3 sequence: CATSDLRDSVEVQFF. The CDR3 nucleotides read TGTGCCACCAGTGATTTACGGGACTCCGTTGAAGTGCAGTTCTTC.

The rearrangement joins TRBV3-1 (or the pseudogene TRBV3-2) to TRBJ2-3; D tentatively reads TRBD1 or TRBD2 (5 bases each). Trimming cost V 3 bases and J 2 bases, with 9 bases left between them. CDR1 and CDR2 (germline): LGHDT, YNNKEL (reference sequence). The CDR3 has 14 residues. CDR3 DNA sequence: TGTGCCAGCAGCCAGGGACCAACCACAGATACGCAGTATTTT. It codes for CASSQGPTTDTQYF.

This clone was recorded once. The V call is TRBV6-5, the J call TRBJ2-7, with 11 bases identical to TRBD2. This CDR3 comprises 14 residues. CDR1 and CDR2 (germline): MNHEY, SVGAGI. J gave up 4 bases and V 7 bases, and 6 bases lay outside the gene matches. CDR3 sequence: CASTTTSGTYEQYF. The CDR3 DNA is TGTGCCAGCACTACGACTAGCGGGACTTACGAGCAGTACTTC.

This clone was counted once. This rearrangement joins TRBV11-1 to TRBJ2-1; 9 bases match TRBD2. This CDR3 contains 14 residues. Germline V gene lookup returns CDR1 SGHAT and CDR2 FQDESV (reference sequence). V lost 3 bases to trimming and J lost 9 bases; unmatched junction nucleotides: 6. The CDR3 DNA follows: TGTGCCAGCAGCTTTCGTAGCGGGAGCGGTGAGCAGTTCTTC. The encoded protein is CASSFRSGSGEQFF.

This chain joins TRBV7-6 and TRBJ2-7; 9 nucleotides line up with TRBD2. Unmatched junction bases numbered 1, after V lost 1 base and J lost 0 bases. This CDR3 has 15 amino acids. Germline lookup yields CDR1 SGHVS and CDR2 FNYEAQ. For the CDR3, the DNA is TGTGCCAGCAGCTTAGGACTAGCGGACTCCTACGAGCAGTACTTC. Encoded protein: CASSLGLADSYEQYF.

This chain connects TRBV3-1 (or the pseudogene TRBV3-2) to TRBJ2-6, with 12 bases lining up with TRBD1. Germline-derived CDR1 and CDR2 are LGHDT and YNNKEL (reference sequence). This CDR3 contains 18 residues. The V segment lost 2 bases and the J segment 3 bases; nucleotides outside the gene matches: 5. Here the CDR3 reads CASSQTGQGAFGANVLTF. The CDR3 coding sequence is TGTGCCAGCAGCCAAACGGGACAGGGGGCGTTTGGGGCCAACGTCCTGACTTTC.

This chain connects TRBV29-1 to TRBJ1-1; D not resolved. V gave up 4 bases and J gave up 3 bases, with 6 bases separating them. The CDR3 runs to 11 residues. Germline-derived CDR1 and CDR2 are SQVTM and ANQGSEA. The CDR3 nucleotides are TGCAGCGTTGTAGTATACACTGAAGCTTTCTTT. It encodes CSVVVYTEAFF.

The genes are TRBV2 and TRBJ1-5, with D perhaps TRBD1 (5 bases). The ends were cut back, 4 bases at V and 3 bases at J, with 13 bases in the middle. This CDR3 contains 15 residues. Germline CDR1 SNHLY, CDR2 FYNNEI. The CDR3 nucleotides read TGTGCCAGCAGTGCCCCCCCAGGGACCAATCAGCCCCAGCATTTT. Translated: CASSAPPGTNQPQHF.

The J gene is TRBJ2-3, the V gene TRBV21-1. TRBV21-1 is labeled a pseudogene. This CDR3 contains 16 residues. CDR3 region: CASSKEVTVRWDTQYF. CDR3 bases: TGTGCCAGCAGCAAGGAGGTGACAGTGCGATGGGACACGCAGTATTTT.

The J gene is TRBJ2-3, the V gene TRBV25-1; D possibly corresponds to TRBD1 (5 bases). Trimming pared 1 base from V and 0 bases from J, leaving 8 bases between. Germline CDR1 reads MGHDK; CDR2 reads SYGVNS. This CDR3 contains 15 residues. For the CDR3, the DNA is TGTGCCAGCAGTGAATCAGACAGAAGCACAGATACGCAGTATTTT. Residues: CASSESDRSTDTQYF.

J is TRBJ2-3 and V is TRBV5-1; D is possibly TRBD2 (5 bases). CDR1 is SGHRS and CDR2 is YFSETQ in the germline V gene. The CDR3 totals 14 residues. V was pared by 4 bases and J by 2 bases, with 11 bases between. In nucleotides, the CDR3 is TGCGCCAGCAGCAAAGCGGATTTCACAGATACGCAGTATTTT. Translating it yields CASSKADFTDTQYF.

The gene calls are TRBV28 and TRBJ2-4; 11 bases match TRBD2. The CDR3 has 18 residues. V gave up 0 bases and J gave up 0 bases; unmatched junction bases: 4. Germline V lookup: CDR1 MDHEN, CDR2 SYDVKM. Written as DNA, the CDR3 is TGTGCCAGCAGTTTATGGACTAGCGGGATAGTAGCCAAAAACATTCAGTACTTC. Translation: CASSLWTSGIVAKNIQYF.

For the CDR3, the DNA is TGTGCCAGCAGTTACTCGGTGGATATGAACACTGAAGCTTTCTTT. It yields the protein CASSYSVDMNTEAFF. The chain combines TRBV6-5 with TRBJ1-1, with unresolved D. Per germline, CDR1 MNHEY and CDR2 SVGAGI. CDR3 length equals 15 residues. Between the trimmed V and J ends, which lost 0 bases and 0 bases, there was a span of 8 bases.

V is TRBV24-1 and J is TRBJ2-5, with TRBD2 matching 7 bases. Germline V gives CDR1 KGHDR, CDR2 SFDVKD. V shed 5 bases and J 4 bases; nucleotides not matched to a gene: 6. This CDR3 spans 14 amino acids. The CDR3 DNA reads TGTGCCACCAGTGCCCCGGGGAGGGGAGAGACCCAGTACTTC. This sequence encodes CATSAPGRGETQYF.

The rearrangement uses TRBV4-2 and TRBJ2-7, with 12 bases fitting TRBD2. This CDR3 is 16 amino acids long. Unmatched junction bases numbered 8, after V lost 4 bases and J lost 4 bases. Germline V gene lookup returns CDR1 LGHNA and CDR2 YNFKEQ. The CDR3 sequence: CASSLSSGRASYEQYF. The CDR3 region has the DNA TGTGCCAGCAGCCTTTCTAGCGGGAGGGCCTCGTACGAGCAGTACTTC.

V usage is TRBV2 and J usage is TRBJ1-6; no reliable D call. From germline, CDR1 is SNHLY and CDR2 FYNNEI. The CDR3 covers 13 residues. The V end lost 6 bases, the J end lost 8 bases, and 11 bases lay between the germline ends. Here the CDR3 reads CASSRVLDSPLHF. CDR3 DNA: TGTGCCAGCAGCCGGGTCCTCGATTCACCCCTCCACTTT.

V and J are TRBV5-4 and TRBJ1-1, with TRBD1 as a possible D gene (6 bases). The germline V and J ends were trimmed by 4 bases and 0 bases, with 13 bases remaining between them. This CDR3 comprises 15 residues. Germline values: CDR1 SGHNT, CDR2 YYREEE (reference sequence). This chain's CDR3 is CASSPTGRMNTEAFF. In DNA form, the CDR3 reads TGTGCCAGCAGCCCCACAGGGCGGATGAACACTGAAGCTTTCTTT.

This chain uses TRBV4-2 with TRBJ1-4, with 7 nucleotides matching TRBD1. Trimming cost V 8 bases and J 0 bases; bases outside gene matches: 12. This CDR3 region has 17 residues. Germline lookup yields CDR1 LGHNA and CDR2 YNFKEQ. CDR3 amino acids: CASRLSGTVATNEKLFF. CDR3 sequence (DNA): TGTGCCAGCCGCCTTTCCGGGACAGTTGCAACTAATGAAAAACTGTTTTTT.

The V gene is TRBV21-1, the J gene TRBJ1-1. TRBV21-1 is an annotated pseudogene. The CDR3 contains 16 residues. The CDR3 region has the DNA TGTGCCAGCAGCAAATCGGGGTTGGGAGAGGACTATGAAGCTTTCTTT. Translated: CASSKSGLGEDYEAFF.

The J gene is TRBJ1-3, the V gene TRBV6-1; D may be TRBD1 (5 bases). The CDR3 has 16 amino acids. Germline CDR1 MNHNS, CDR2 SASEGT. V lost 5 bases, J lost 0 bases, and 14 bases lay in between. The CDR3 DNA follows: TGTGCCAGCAGTCAAGACAGTGGGTCCTCTGGAAACACCATATATTTT. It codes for CASSQDSGSSGNTIYF.

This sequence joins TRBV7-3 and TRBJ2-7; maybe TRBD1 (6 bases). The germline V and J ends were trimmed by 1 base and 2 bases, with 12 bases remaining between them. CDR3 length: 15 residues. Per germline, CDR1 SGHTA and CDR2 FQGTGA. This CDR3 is CASSLNAGAAYEQYF. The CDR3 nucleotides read TGTGCCAGCAGCTTAAACGCAGGGGCGGCCTACGAGCAGTACTTC.